This T cell receptor (beta chain) derives from a study of T-cell memory formation after mild COVID-19 (dated by TCRdb to the early 2020s). Background for the entire study: TCR sequence clusters from the two donors were largely donor specific. Two young, previously healthy adult volunteers, one female and one male, were included in the cohort. T-cell clones expanding and contracting after mild COVID-19 in two donors were tracked by longitudinal TCRalpha and TCRbeta repertoire sequencing. The paper as a whole reports these results and caveats: SARS-CoV-2 specificity was not confirmed for the second-wave clones peaking on day 37. The detection of some responding clones in pre-infection memory suggests that pre-existing cross-reactive memory T cells joined the SARS-CoV-2 response. Clones contracting from day 15 to 85 had balanced CD4/CD8 phenotypes, while a second wave expanding from day 15 to 37 was biased towards CD4+. Contracting CD4+ clones appeared mostly in the CM and EM memory subsets, whereas CD8+ clones were enriched in EMRA. Only two mild cases were covered in the study, and larger cohorts including severe cases with pre-infection samples were considered necessary.

Ficoll-Paque density gradient centrifugation was used to isolate PBMCs. Of note for this clonotype: Its antigen remains unidentified. The input lacks base qualities; no much larger clone sits a single base away.

CDR1 SNHLY and CDR2 FYNNEI were looked up in the germline V gene. Deletion took 2 bases off V and 2 bases off J, with a span of 3 bases between the germline ends. Counted from cysteine to phenylalanine, this CDR3 has 13 amino acids. The kept DNA is CDR3 alone, 39 bases in frame from the first base. The sample was run on an Illumina NovaSeq 6000. cDNA libraries for TCRalpha and TCRbeta were prepared by 5'RACE using constant-segment primers, with sample barcodes and unique molecular identifiers added. Trizol reagent was used to extract RNA from every sample. Library amplification was performed in two PCR steps, and a second sample barcode and Illumina TruSeq adapters were introduced in the second step. Sequencing of libraries was performed on an Illumina NovaSeq with 2 x 150 bp paired-end reads. The original methods were these. Reads were demultiplexed and collapsed into UMI-guided consensus sequences with migec v1.2.7. Using mixcr v2.1.11, the UMI consensuses were aligned to TRA and TRB V and J templates and assembled into clonotypes. A clonotype was counted as expanded or contracted only when both edgeR and NoisET called the clonotype significant, with the noise models trained on biological replicates. For edgeR calls, a false discovery rate-adjusted p below 0.01 and a log2 fold-change threshold of 1 were applied. PCA with hierarchical clustering of max-normalized trajectories of the 1000 most abundant clonotypes was used as exploratory dynamics analysis. Separately sequenced CD4+ and CD8+ repertoires were used to assign the CD4 or CD8 phenotype of responding clones. TCRdb reprocessing: public reads trimmed at Q25 with fastp, clones called with MiXCR, in-frame beta chains kept. Every entry covers one CDR3 protein and lists the most common genes and DNA from its rows. TCRdb's processing, not the authors', yielded these V and J calls. A total of around 300,000 distinct CDR3 sequences appear in this sample, approximately 19% of them only once. The ten largest account for about 21% of the sample.

This sequence originates from a man younger than 30 who had mild COVID-19 (a few samples of this study predate the infection). The sample titles of this study are shuffled in the database, so cell type and time point are left out; the donor was told from shared clones. Sequenced sample: PBMCs or a T cell subset sorted from them (not recorded which). The receptor chain draws on TRBV2 and TRBJ2-2, with the D gene call left open. This receptor has the CDR3 CASSESNTGELFF. The DNA reads as follows: TGTGCCAGCAGTGAAAGCAACACCGGGGAGCTGTTTTTT.